This T cell receptor beta chain was profiled in a study of cytomegalovirus exposure and HLA in healthy donors. The study ran its PCR with 60 Vbeta and 13 Jbeta primers. Here immunoSEQ multiplex PCR was the method, and the copy in TCRdb shows in-frame clones only, minus some. The table records under 150,000 clones, 70% to 80% of them present only once. The germline CDR1 and CDR2 sequences are SGDLS and YYNGEE. The CDR3 runs 15 residues. V lost 2 bases, J lost 3 bases, and 6 bases stayed unmatched. The TCR was taken from a woman in her forties or fifties in good health and CMV-seronegative. The J gene is TRBJ2-7, the V gene TRBV9, with TRBD2 matching 9 bases. Source material: PBMCs. CDR3 sequence: CASSVGGRGSYEQYF. In nucleotides, the CDR3 is TGTGCCAGCAGCGTGGGCGGGAGGGGGAGCTACGAGCAGTACTTC.